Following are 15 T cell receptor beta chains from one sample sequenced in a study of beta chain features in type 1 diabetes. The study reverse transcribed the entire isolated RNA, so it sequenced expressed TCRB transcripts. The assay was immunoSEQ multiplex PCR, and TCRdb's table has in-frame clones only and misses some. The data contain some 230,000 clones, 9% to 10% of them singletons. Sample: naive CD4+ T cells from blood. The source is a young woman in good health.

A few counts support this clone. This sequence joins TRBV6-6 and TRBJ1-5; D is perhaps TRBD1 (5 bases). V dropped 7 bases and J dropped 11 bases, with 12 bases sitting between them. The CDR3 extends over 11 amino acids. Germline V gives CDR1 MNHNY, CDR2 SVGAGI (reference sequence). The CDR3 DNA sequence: TGTGCCAGCAAAGCGGGGGGGACCCAGCATTTT. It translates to CASKAGGTQHF.

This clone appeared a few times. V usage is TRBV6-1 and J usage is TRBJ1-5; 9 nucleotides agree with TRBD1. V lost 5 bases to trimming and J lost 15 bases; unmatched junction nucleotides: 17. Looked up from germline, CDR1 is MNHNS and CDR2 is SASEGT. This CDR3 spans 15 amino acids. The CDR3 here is CASSFQPGQGRGLHF. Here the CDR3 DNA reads TGTGCCAGCAGTTTCCAGCCGGGACAGGGTAGGGGATTGCATTTT.

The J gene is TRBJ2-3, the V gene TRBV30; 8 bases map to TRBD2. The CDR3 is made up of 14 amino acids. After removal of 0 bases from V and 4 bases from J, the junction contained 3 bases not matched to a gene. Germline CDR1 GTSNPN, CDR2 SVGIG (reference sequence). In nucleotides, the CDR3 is TGTGCCTGGAGTGTCGGGGGGGCCTCAGATACGCAGTATTTT. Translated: CAWSVGGASDTQYF.

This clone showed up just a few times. CDR3 region: CASSPSMDTQYF. The CDR3 DNA reads as TGTGCCAGCAGCCCGAGTATGGATACGCAGTATTTT. This rearrangement joins TRBV7-3 to TRBJ2-3; D remains unclear. The CDR3 totals 12 residues. The V end lost 5 bases, the J end lost 6 bases, and 9 bases lay between the germline ends. Germline V lookup: CDR1 SGHTA, CDR2 FQGTGA.

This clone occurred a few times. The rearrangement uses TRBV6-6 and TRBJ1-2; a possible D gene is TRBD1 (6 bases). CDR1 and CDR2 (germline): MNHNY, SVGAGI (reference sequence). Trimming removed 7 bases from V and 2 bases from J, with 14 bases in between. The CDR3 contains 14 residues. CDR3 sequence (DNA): TGTGCCAGCACCCTCCTCACAGGGAACTATGGCTACACCTTC. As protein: CASTLLTGNYGYTF.

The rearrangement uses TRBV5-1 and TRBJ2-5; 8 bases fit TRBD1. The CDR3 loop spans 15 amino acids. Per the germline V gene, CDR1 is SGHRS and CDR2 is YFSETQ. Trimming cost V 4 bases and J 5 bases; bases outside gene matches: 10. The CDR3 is CASSNVGTGLETQYF. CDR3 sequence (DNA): TGCGCCAGCAGCAACGTTGGGACAGGACTTGAGACCCAGTACTTC.

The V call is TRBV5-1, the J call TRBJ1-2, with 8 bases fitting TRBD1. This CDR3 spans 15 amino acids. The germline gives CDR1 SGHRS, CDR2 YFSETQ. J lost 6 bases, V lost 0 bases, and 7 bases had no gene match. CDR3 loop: CASSLDIQGADGYTF. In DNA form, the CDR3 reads TGCGCCAGCAGCTTGGATATCCAGGGGGCGGATGGCTACACCTTC. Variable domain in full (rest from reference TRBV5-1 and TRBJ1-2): KAGVTQTPRYLIKTRGQQVTLSCSPISGHRSVSWYQQTPGQGLQFLFEYFSETQRNKGNFPGRFSGRQFSNSRSEMNVSTLELGDSALYLCASSLDIQGADGYTFGSGTRLTVV.

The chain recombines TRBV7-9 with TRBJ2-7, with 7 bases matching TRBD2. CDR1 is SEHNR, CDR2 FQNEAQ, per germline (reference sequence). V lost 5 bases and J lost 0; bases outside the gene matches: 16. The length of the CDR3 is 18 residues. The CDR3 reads CASSPKLREGRSSYEQYF. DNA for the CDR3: TGTGCCAGCAGCCCTAAACTAAGGGAGGGCCGGAGCTCCTACGAGCAGTACTTC.

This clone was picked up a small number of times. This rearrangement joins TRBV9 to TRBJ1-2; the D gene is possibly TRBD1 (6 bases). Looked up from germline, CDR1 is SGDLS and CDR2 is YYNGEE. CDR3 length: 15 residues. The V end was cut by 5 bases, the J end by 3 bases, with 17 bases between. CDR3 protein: CASSSLGARDYGYTF. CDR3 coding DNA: TGTGCCAGCAGTTCTTTGGGGGCGCGGGACTATGGCTACACCTTC.

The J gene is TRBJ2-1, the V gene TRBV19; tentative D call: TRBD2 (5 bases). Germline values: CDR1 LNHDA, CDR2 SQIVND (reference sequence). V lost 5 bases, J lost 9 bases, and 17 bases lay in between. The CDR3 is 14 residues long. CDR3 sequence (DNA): TGTGCCAGTAGTGAGGTAGCCGCCGCGGGTGAGCAGTTCTTC. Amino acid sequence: CASSEVAAAGEQFF.

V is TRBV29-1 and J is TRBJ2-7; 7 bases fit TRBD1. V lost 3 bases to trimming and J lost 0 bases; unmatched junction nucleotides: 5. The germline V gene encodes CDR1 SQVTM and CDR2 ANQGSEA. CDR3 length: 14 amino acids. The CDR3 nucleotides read TGCAGCGTTGATGCAAACAGGGGCTCCTACGAGCAGTACTTC. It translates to CSVDANRGSYEQYF.

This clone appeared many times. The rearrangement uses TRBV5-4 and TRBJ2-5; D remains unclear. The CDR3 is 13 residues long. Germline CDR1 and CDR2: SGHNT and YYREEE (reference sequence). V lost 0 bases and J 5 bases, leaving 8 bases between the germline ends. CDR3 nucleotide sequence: TGTGCCAGCAGCTTGGATCTGGCTGAGACCCAGTACTTC. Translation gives CASSLDLAETQYF. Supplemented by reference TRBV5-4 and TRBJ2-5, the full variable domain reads ETGVTQSPTHLIKTRGQQVTLRCSSQSGHNTVSWYQQALGQGPQFIFQYYREEENGRGNFPPRFSGLQFPNYSSELNVNALELDDSALYLCASSLDLAETQYFGPGTRLLVL.

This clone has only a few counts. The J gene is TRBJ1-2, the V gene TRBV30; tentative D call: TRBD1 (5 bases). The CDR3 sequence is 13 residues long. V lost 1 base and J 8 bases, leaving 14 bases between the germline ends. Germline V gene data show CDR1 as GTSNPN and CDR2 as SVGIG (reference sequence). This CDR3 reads CAWSGSGGGGYTF. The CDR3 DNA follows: TGTGCCTGGAGTGGGTCCGGGGGTGGGGGCTACACCTTC.

Here the CDR3 reads CAISEWQGNTEAFF. The CDR3 bases are TGTGCCATCAGTGAATGGCAGGGGAACACTGAAGCTTTCTTT. The V gene is TRBV10-3, the J gene TRBJ1-1; TRBD1 is a possible D gene (5 bases). Germline V gene lookup returns CDR1 ENHRY and CDR2 SYGVKD. Trimming shortened V by 3 bases and J by 1 base, and 9 bases separated the two germline ends. This CDR3 is built from 14 residues.

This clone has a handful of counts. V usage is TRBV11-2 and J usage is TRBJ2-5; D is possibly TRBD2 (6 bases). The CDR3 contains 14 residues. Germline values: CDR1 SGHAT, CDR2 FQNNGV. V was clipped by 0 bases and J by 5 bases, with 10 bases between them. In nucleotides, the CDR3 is TGTGCCAGCAGCTTAGACCTAGCGAGGGAGACCCAGTACTTC. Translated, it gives CASSLDLARETQYF.